The T cell receptor beta chain under discussion was sequenced for a study of human T cells and chemical hapten exposure. The time point denotes: patch test 3, about 24 weeks after DPC sensitization. Treatment defined: therapeutic diphenylcyclopropenone sensitization with weekly scalp DPC. TCRdb re-derived calls from the RACE reads in MiXCR, one entry per CDR3 protein. The table includes 130,000 or so distinct CDR3 sequences, 11% detected once. Germline CDR1 and CDR2: ENHRY and SYGVKD. Unmatched junction bases numbered 9, after V lost 3 bases and J lost 4 bases. The CDR3 is made up of 16 amino acids. The receptor was derived from a woman aged 45-59 years with alopecia areata. Some clones in this sample may be carry-over from other donors' samples. The chain uses TRBV10-3 and TRBJ2-5; 9 bases are a match to TRBD2. The specimen comprised whole blood, sampled in connection with sensitization to the hapten diphenylcyclopropenone (DPC). CDR3 sequence: CAISDQAGGRGETQYF. CDR3 in DNA: TGTGCCATCAGTGACCAAGCGGGAGGACGCGGAGAGACCCAGTACTTC.